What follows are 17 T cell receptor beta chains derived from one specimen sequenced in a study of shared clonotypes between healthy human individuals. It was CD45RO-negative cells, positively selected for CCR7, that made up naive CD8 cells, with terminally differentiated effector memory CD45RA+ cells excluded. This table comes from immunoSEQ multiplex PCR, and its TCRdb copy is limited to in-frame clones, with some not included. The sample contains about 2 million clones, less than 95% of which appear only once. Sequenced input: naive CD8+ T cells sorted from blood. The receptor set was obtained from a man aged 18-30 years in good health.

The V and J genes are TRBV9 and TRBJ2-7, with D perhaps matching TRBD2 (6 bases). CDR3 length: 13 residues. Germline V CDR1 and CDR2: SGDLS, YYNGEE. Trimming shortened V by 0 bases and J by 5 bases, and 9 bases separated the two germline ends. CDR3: CASSVEWRDEQYF. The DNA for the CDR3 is TGTGCCAGCAGCGTAGAGTGGAGGGACGAGCAGTACTTC.

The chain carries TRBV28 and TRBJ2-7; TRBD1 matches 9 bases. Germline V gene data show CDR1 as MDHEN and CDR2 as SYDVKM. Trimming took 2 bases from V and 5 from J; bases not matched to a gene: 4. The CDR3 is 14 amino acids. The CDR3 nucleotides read TGTGCCAGCAGTTTAACAGGGGGCTTCGACGAGCAGTACTTC. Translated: CASSLTGGFDEQYF.

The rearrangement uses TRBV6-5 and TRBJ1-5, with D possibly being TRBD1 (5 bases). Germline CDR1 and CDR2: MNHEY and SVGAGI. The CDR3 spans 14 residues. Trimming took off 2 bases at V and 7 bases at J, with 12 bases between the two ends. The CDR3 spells CASSYGGIGQPQHF. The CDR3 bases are TGTGCCAGCAGTTACGGGGGTATCGGGCAGCCCCAGCATTTT.

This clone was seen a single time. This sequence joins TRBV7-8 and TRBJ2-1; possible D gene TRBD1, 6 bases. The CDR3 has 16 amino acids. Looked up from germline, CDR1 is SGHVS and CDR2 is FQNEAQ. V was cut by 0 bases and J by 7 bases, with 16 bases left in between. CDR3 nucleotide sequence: TGTGCCAGCAGCTTAGCGGTAATGGGGACACATAATGAGCAGTTCTTC. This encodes CASSLAVMGTHNEQFF. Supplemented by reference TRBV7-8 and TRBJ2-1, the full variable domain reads GAGVSQSPRYKVAKRGQDVALRCDPISGHVSLFWYQQALGQGPEFLTYFQNEAQLDKSGLPSDRFFAERPEGSVSTLKIQRTQQEDSAVYLCASSLAVMGTHNEQFFGPGTRLTVL.

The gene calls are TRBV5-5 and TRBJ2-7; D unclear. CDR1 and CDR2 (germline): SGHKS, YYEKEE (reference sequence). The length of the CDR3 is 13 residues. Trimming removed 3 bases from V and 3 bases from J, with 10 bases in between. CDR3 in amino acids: CASSWILDYEQYF. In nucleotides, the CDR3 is TGTGCCAGCAGCTGGATATTAGACTACGAGCAGTACTTC.

The CDR3 DNA sequence: TGTGCCATCAGTGAGGAGGGGTCGAACACTGAAGCTTTCTTT. It encodes CAISEEGSNTEAFF. V and J are TRBV10-3 and TRBJ1-1; a weak D match, TRBD1 (5 bases). Deletions cut 2 bases from V and 1 base from J, with 8 bases between. Looked up from germline, CDR1 is ENHRY and CDR2 is SYGVKD. The CDR3 runs 14 residues.

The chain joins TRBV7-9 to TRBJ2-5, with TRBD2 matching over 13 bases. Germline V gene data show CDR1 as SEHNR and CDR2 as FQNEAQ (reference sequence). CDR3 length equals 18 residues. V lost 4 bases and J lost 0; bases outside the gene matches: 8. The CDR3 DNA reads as TGTGCCAGCAGCTCCCCCCAGGGACTAGCGGGATACCAAGAGACCCAGTACTTC. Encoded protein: CASSSPQGLAGYQETQYF.

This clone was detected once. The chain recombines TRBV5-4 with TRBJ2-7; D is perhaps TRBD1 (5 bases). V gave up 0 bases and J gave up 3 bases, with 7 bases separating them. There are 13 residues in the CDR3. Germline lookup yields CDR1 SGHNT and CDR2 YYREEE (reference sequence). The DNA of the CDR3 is TGTGCCAGCAGCTTGGTACAGGACTACGAGCAGTACTTC. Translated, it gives CASSLVQDYEQYF.

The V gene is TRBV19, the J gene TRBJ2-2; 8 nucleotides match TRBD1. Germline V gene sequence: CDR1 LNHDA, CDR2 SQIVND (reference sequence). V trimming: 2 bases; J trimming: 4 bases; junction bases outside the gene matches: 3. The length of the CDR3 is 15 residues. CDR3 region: CASSILDRGTGELFF. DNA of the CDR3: TGTGCCAGTAGTATACTCGACAGGGGCACCGGGGAGCTGTTTTTT. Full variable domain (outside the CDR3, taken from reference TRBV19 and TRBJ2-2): DGGITQSPKYLFRKEGQNVTLSCEQNLNHDAMYWYRQDPGQGLRLIYYSQIVNDFQKGDIAEGYSVSREKKESFPLTVTSAQKNPTAFYLCASSILDRGTGELFFGEGSRLTVL.

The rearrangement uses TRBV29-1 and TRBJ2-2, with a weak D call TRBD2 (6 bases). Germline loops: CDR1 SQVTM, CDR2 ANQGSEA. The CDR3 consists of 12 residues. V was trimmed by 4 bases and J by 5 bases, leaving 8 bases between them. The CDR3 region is CSVVAETGELFF. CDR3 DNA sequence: TGCAGCGTTGTAGCGGAAACCGGGGAGCTGTTTTTT.

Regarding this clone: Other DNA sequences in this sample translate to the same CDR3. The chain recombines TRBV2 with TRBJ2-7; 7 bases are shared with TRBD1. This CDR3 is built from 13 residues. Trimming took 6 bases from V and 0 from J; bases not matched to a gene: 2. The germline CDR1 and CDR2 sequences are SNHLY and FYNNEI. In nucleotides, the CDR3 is TGTGCCAGCAGGGCAGGGGGCTCCTACGAGCAGTACTTC. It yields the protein CASRAGGSYEQYF.

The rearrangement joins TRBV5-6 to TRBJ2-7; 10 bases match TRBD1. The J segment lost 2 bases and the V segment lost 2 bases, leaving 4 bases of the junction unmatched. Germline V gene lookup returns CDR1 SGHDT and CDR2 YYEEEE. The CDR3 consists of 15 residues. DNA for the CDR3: TGTGCCAGCAGCTTTATCGGACAGGGGGCCTACGAGCAGTACTTC. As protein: CASSFIGQGAYEQYF.

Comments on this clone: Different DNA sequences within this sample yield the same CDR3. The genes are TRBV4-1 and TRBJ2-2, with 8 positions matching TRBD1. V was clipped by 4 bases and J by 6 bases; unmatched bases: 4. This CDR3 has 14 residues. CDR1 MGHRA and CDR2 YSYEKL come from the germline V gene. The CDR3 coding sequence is TGCGCCAGCAGCCCTGGACAGGGCTCCGGGGAGCTGTTTTTT. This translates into CASSPGQGSGELFF.

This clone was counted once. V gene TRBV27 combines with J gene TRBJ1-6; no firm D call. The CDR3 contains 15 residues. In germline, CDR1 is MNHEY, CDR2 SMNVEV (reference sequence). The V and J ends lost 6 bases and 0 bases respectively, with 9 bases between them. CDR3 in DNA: TGTGCCAGCAGGGCGGAGAGCTCCTATAATTCACCCCTCCACTTT. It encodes CASRAESSYNSPLHF.

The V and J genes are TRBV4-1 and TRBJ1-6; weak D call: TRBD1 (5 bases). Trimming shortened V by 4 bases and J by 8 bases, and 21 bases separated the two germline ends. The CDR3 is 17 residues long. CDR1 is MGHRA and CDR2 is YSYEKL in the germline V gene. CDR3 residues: CASSPQHTRERYSPLHF. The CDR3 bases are TGCGCCAGCAGCCCTCAACACACCAGGGAAAGGTATTCACCCCTCCACTTT.

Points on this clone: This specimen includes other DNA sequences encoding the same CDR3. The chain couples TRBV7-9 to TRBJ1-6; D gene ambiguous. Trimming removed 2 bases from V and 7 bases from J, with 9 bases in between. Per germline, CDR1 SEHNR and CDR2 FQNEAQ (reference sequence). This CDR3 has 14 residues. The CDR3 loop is CASSLSTGNSPLHF. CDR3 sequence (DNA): TGTGCCAGCAGCTTATCGACCGGCAATTCACCCCTCCACTTT.

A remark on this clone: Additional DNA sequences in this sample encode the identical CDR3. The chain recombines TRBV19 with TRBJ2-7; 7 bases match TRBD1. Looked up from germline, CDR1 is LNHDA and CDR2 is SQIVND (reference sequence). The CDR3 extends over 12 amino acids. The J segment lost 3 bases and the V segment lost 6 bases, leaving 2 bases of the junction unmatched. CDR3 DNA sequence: TGTGCCAGTAGCCGGGACAGCTACGAGCAGTACTTC. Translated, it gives CASSRDSYEQYF.